This paragraph reports one T cell receptor (beta chain). Its antigen is not known. The assay was immunoSEQ multiplex PCR, and TCRdb's table has in-frame clones only and misses some. This table has about 24,000 clones, around 97% appearing once. Conventional CD4+ T cells were sorted from blood as CD25-low CD127-high cells. The sample belongs to a study of regulatory and conventional T cells in RAG deficiency. General study findings and limits: Omenn CD25-high CD127-low cells may be activated cells, not true Tregs.

The CDR3 sequence is 15 residues long. The V end was cut by 0 bases, the J end by 2 bases, with 10 bases between. Looked up from germline, CDR1 is LGHNA and CDR2 is YSLEER. These data are also associated with another study on regulatory T cells. That investigation notes: Amplification used 52 TRBV primers and 13 TRBJ primers.

Sequenced sample: CD25- CD4+ T cells sorted from blood. The V and J genes are TRBV4-3 and TRBJ1-1; D might be TRBD1 (5 bases). The source of this sequence is a human donor in good health. CDR3 bases: TGCGCCAGCAGCCAAGAGCTCAGGGCTAACACTGAAGCTTTCTTT. Its protein is CASSQELRANTEAFF.